The 5 T cell receptor beta chains given below trace back to one sample, sequenced in a study of monozygotic twins with inflammatory bowel disease. TCRdb re-called the 5' RACE reads; one entry per CDR3 protein, DNA not given. The table counts fewer than 550,000 distinct CDR3 sequences; about 2.2% lies in the top ten. What was sequenced was blood. The receptors were gathered from a human donor with ulcerative colitis or Crohn's disease, or a healthy co-twin of an affected twin (not recorded which).

The gene calls are TRBV5-1 and TRBJ2-7; lacking DNA, the TRBD1 call made by TCRdb goes unchecked. This CDR3 contains 13 residues. Germline values: CDR1 SGHRS, CDR2 YFSETQ. Here the CDR3 reads CASSYRPGDEQYF. Supplemented by reference TRBV5-1 and TRBJ2-7, the full variable domain reads KAGVTQTPRYLIKTRGQQVTLSCSPISGHRSVSWYQQTPGQGLQFLFEYFSETQRNKGNFPGRFSGRQFSNSRSEMNVSTLELGDSALYLCASSYRPGDEQYFGPGTRLTVT.

V is TRBV5-1 and J is TRBJ2-1; TCRdb indicates TRBD1, and absent DNA this call remains unverified. CDR1 and CDR2 from the germline V gene are SGHRS and YFSETQ. The CDR3 is 15 residues long. The CDR3 sequence is CASSFTRESYNEQFF.

The CDR3 reads CASSEYLAPSEAFF. The J gene is TRBJ1-1, the V gene TRBV25-1. Germline assignment: CDR1 MGHDK and CDR2 SYGVNS. The CDR3 extends over 14 amino acids.

V is TRBV20-1 and J is TRBJ2-1. CDR3 length: 12 amino acids. Germline V gene data show CDR1 as DFQATT and CDR2 as SNEGSKA (reference sequence). The CDR3 here is CSARSNYNEQFF.

V usage is TRBV6-1 and J usage is TRBJ1-6. There are 18 residues in the CDR3. Per germline, CDR1 MNHNS and CDR2 SASEGT. The CDR3: CASSERDVGSSYNSPLHF.